Listed below are T cell receptor beta chains from one sample, sequenced in a study of PD-1 blockade in classical Hodgkin lymphoma. This table comes from immunoSEQ multiplex PCR, and its TCRdb copy is limited to in-frame clones, with some not included. The data hold roughly 11,000 clones, with more than 70% observed a single time. The sequences come from CD8+ T cells from blood, collected at baseline. These receptors all come from a human donor with classical Hodgkin lymphoma. The CDR3 runs from the conserved cysteine through the conserved F or W. The order of the fields is V gene, D gene, clone size, J gene, CDR3 DNA, CDR3 protein. The D gene is left open where the match is weak. Clone size is not always given. Where it is, it says once, few, many or a class for expanded clones.

v_gene: TRBV2
d_gene: .
abundance: .
j_gene: TRBJ2-2
CDR3nt: TGTGCCAGCTATAGTTCGCCACCAGGAACCGGGGAGCTGTTTTTT
CDR3aa: CASYSSPPGTGELFF

v_gene: TRBV28
d_gene: .
abundance: once
j_gene: TRBJ2-1
CDR3nt: TGTGCCAGCAGTTTCACCAATGAGCAGTTCTTC
CDR3aa: CASSFTNEQFF

v_gene: TRBV19
d_gene: .
abundance: .
j_gene: TRBJ1-4
CDR3nt: TGTGCCAGTAGTCCGGTAGCAACTAATGAAAAACTGTTTTTT
CDR3aa: CASSPVATNEKLFF

v_gene: TRBV4-1
d_gene: TRBD2
abundance: .
j_gene: TRBJ2-5
CDR3nt: TGCGCCAGCAGCCAATACGATCTAGCGGGAGTAGGAGAGACCCAGTACTTC
CDR3aa: CASSQYDLAGVGETQYF

v_gene: TRBV12-5
d_gene: TRBD2
abundance: once
j_gene: TRBJ2-6
CDR3nt: TGTGCTAGTGGTCCCTCTAGCGGCTCTGGGGCCAACGTCCTGACTTTC
CDR3aa: CASGPSSGSGANVLTF

v_gene: TRBV7-9
d_gene: TRBD1
abundance: .
j_gene: TRBJ2-7
CDR3nt: TGTGCCAGCAGCTCAATAACAGGGGTGAACGAGCAGTACTTC
CDR3aa: CASSSITGVNEQYF

v_gene: TRBV29-1
d_gene: .
abundance: .
j_gene: TRBJ2-1
CDR3nt: TGCAGCGTTGAAAGGGCGTTCCCCATAGCCCAAGTCTACAATGAGCAGTTCTTC
CDR3aa: CSVERAFPIAQVYNEQFF

v_gene: TRBV2
d_gene: .
abundance: .
j_gene: TRBJ2-7
CDR3nt: TGTGCCAGCAGTGACCAATTCTACGGGACAAACTACTACGAGCAGTACTTC
CDR3aa: CASSDQFYGTNYYEQYF

v_gene: TRBV27
d_gene: .
abundance: .
j_gene: TRBJ1-1
CDR3nt: TGTGCCAGCCGCGTTGGGACTGAAGCTTTCTTT
CDR3aa: CASRVGTEAFF

v_gene: TRBV2
d_gene: TRBD2
abundance: .
j_gene: TRBJ2-1
CDR3nt: TGTGCCAGCATGGGACTAGAGATAAACAATGAGCAGTTCTTC
CDR3aa: CASMGLEINNEQFF

v_gene: TRBV29-1
d_gene: TRBD1
abundance: .
j_gene: TRBJ1-4
CDR3nt: TGCAGCGTTGTAGGGGGCGCTAATGAAAAACTGTTTTTT
CDR3aa: CSVVGGANEKLFF

v_gene: TRBV11-2
d_gene: .
abundance: .
j_gene: TRBJ1-2
CDR3nt: TGTGCCAGCAGCTTGTTCACCCAGGGCGACTATGGCTACACCTTC
CDR3aa: CASSLFTQGDYGYTF

v_gene: TRBV29-1
d_gene: TRBD1
abundance: .
j_gene: TRBJ1-1
CDR3nt: TGCAGCGTCACAGGGGCCGCATTTGAAAGGTTCTTT
CDR3aa: CSVTGAAFERFF

v_gene: TRBV6-1
d_gene: .
abundance: few
j_gene: TRBJ1-2
CDR3nt: TGTGCCAGCAGTGAAGCTTCACAGGGTCACTACACCTTC
CDR3aa: CASSEASQGHYTF

v_gene: TRBV12-5
d_gene: .
abundance: .
j_gene: TRBJ2-1
CDR3nt: TGTGCTAGTGGTTCCCCCCCAGGCATTGAGCAGTTCTTC
CDR3aa: CASGSPPGIEQFF

v_gene: TRBV11-2
d_gene: .
abundance: once
j_gene: TRBJ2-7
CDR3nt: TGTGCCAGCAGCTTCACAGGGAGCTCCTACGAGCAGTACTTC
CDR3aa: CASSFTGSSYEQYF

v_gene: TRBV7-9
d_gene: TRBD1
abundance: .
j_gene: TRBJ2-7
CDR3nt: TGTGCCAGCAGCCTGGGACAGGGGGCGACTTACGAGCAGTACTTC
CDR3aa: CASSLGQGATYEQYF